The rows below give T cell receptor beta chains drawn from one sample of a study of metastatic and nonmetastatic thyroid tumors. TCRdb re-called the PCR reads through MiXCR. The sample holds tens of thousands of clones, roughly 3.7% seen once. The source material was blood. The receptors originated from a female donor with papillary thyroid cancer or a benign thyroid nodule (not recorded which). Some clones in this sample may be carry-over from other donors' samples. CDR3s include the opening cysteine and the closing phenylalanine or tryptophan. A D gene is named only where the DNA matches it firmly. Some rows have no size entry. The others give once, few or many, or a class for an expanded clone.

J gene	clone size	V gene	D gene	CDR3 DNA	CDR3 protein
TRBJ2-2	many	TRBV28	.	TGTGCCAGCAGTTCCTACACCGATATACTCACCGGGGAGCTGTTTTTT	CASSSYTDILTGELFF
TRBJ1-2	many	TRBV29-1	.	TGCAGCGTTGAAGAGGAGGAGGGCGTCCATGGCTACACCTTC	CSVEEEEGVHGYTF
TRBJ2-3	many	TRBV4-2	.	TGTGCCAGCAGCGGGGGTCCCACAGATACGCAGTATTTT	CASSGGPTDTQYF
TRBJ2-7	many	TRBV20-1	.	TGCAGTGCTAGCAGTCGTCCGGGGTACGAGCAGTACTTC	CSASSRPGYEQYF
TRBJ1-1	.	TRBV27	TRBD1	TGTGCCAGCAGTTTTCTAAGGGGGCCTGGCACTGAAGCTTTCTTT	CASSFLRGPGTEAFF
TRBJ1-2	few	TRBV28	TRBD1	TGTGCCAGCAACCGACAGGGGACCTATGGCTACACCTTC	CASNRQGTYGYTF
TRBJ1-1	many	TRBV2	.	TGTGCCAGCAGTGATTATCATGAAGCTTTCTTT	CASSDYHEAFF
TRBJ1-2	.	TRBV11-2	.	TGTGCCAGCAGCTTAGGCGCTGGGGATGGCTACACCTTC	CASSLGAGDGYTF
TRBJ1-2	few	TRBV6-1	TRBD1	TGTGCCAGCAGTGTCTCGGACAGGGTTGGCTACACCTTC	CASSVSDRVGYTF
TRBJ2-7	.	TRBV19	.	TGTGCCAGTAGCGGGGTGTTTGCGCTCCCCTACGAGCAGTACTTC	CASSGVFALPYEQYF
TRBJ1-2	few	TRBV27	.	TGTGCCAGCAGTTTTCAGGGAGGCTATGGCTACACCTTC	CASSFQGGYGYTF
TRBJ1-2	many	TRBV5-4	.	TGTGCCAGCAGCTTGGTTATGGGGCGCGACTATGGCTACACCTTC	CASSLVMGRDYGYTF
TRBJ1-1	many	TRBV18	.	TGTGCCAGCTCACCACGACAGAACACTGAAGCTTTCTTT	CASSPRQNTEAFF
TRBJ2-2	many	TRBV9	.	TGTGCCAGCAGCGGAACCAACACCGGGGAGCTGTTTTTT	CASSGTNTGELFF
TRBJ1-4	many	TRBV7-9	.	TGTGCCAGCAGCTCGAACAAGGCGGATTCGAATGAAAAACTGTTTTTT	CASSSNKADSNEKLFF
TRBJ2-7	many	TRBV11-2	TRBD2	TGTGCCAGCAGCCCACATCTAGCGGGAGTAAAACGATACGGGTACGAGCAGTACTTC	CASSPHLAGVKRYGYEQYF
TRBJ2-7	.	TRBV12-3/TRBV12-4	.	TGTGCCAGCAGTTTCTACAGAGGCGAGCAGTACTTC	CASSFYRGEQYF
TRBJ1-2	many	TRBV11-2	TRBD1	TGTGCCAGCAGCCCGGACAGGGTGGTAGGCGGCTACACCTTC	CASSPDRVVGGYTF
TRBJ1-2	.	TRBV5-4	TRBD1	TGTGGCAGCAGCAACACAGGGGTGGGATATGGCTACACCTTC	CGSSNTGVGYGYTF
TRBJ2-7	many	TRBV4-1	TRBD1	TGCGCCAGCAGGCGGGACAGGGGGTCGTTCTACGAGCAGTACTTC	CASRRDRGSFYEQYF
TRBJ2-2	many	TRBV20-1	TRBD2	TGCAGTGCTTATATTCCGGGACTAGCGGGAGGTGGTGCCGGGGAGCTGTTTTTT	CSAYIPGLAGGGAGELFF
TRBJ2-3	many	TRBV7-2	TRBD2	TGTGCCAGCAGCCCTACGAGATCACGGACTAGCAGCACTTTT	CASSPTRSRTSSTF
TRBJ2-3	few	TRBV15	TRBD2	TGTGCCACCAGCAGAGGTTATAGCGGGAGGACGGGTGATACGCAGTATTTT	CATSRGYSGRTGDTQYF
TRBJ2-7	few	TRBV12-3/TRBV12-4	TRBD1	TGTGCCAGCAGTTTAAAGGGGGCTGGCGAGCAGTACTTC	CASSLKGAGEQYF
TRBJ1-2	.	TRBV5-1	.	TGCGCCAGCAGCTTGGCAGGGTTCGACTATGGCTACACCTTC	CASSLAGFDYGYTF
TRBJ1-1	few	TRBV28	.	TGTGCCAGCAGTCCCCCCGGTGGACAGATCAGGGCTTTCTTT	CASSPPGGQIRAFF
TRBJ2-4	.	TRBV5-6	.	TGTGCCAGCAGCTTGGGGGGTTCCTCTCAGTACTTC	CASSLGGSSQYF
TRBJ1-5	many	TRBV28	.	TGTGCCAGCAGTTTCAGGGAATGGGGTTTTGTGCATTTT	CASSFREWGFVHF
TRBJ2-7	.	TRBV7-2	.	TGTGCCAGCAACTTACGCACGGGGGTCCCCGAGCAGTACTTC	CASNLRTGVPEQYF
TRBJ2-7	many	TRBV16	.	TGTGCCAGCAGCCAATCAAGCTACGAGCAGTACTTC	CASSQSSYEQYF
TRBJ2-3	.	TRBV5-1	.	TGCGCCAGCAGCTTGTCTAGCGAAGCCTGGAGGGGGGATACGCAGTATTTT	CASSLSSEAWRGDTQYF
TRBJ2-5	medium-sized	TRBV12-3/TRBV12-4	TRBD2	TGTGCCAGCAGCCCAGGGGCTAGCGGGAGGGGAGAGACCCAGTACTTC	CASSPGASGRGETQYF
TRBJ2-2	many	TRBV5-6	.	TGTGCCAGCAGGGTGGCTAGGATTAACACCGGGGAGCTGTTTTTT	CASRVARINTGELFF
TRBJ1-1	.	TRBV7-6	.	TGTGCCAGCAGCTTAAACAGGTGTAACACTGAAGCTTTCTTT	CASSLNRCNTEAFF
TRBJ2-3	many	TRBV28	.	TGTGCCAGCAGTACCCCTAGCGACACAGATACGCAGTATTTT	CASSTPSDTDTQYF
TRBJ2-7	few	TRBV6-2/TRBV6-3	TRBD1	TGTGCCAGCAGTTACTCAGGGGACAGGCCCTACGAGCAGTACTTC	CASSYSGDRPYEQYF
TRBJ2-1	many	TRBV20-1	.	TGCAGTGCCCTAGGCCCGAGGATCCATGAGCAGTTCTTC	CSALGPRIHEQFF
TRBJ2-7	many	TRBV5-1	TRBD1	TGCGCCAGCAGCGGGTCCGGGGACAGCTACGAGCAGTACTTC	CASSGSGDSYEQYF
TRBJ1-6	.	TRBV15	TRBD1	TGTGCCACAAGCAGCGAAACAGGGGGAGACGCACCCCTCCACTTT	CATSSETGGDAPLHF
TRBJ2-7	many	TRBV9	.	TGTGCCAGCAGCCCCGGGACAACCTTTATCTACGAGCAGTACTTC	CASSPGTTFIYEQYF
TRBJ2-3	many	TRBV24-1	.	TGTGCCACCAGTGATTCAGGCAGAGATACGCAGTATTTT	CATSDSGRDTQYF
TRBJ2-4	.	TRBV28	.	TGTGCCGGCAGGTACGGAGGGTTTTCGCAAAACATTCAGTACTTC	CAGRYGGFSQNIQYF
TRBJ1-1	.	TRBV20-1	.	TGCAGTGCTGCGGGAACAGCTAACACTGAAGCTTTCTTT	CSAAGTANTEAFF
TRBJ1-2	.	TRBV20-1	.	TGCAGTGCTACAGCACGGGCTCGTGTTGGCTACACCTTC	CSATARARVGYTF
TRBJ2-1	few	TRBV6-1	.	TGTGCCAGCAGGCCAAGAGTCACGAGCTCCTACAATGAGCAGTTCTTC	CASRPRVTSSYNEQFF
TRBJ1-1	.	TRBV12-3/TRBV12-4	.	TGTGCCAGCAGGCTTGGGGGAGGGACTGCAGCGTTCTTT	CASRLGGGTAAFF
TRBJ2-3	.	TRBV6-1	TRBD2	TGTGCCAGCAGTGAAGCTAGCGGGGGTGCCACAGATACGCAGTATTTT	CASSEASGGATDTQYF
TRBJ1-5	few	TRBV28	TRBD1	TGTGCCAGCAGTTTTTGGCAGGGGGAAAAAAGTAGCAATCAGCCCCAGCATTTT	CASSFWQGEKSSNQPQHF
TRBJ2-3	.	TRBV12-3/TRBV12-4	TRBD2	TGTGCCAGCAAGCGGGAGGGGGATACGCAGTATTTT	CASKREGDTQYF
TRBJ1-2	few	TRBV27	.	TGTGCCAGCAGTTTATCGATGTCAGGGCCCTATGGCTACACCTTC	CASSLSMSGPYGYTF
TRBJ2-1	few	TRBV27	.	TGTGCCAGCAGTTTAGGGGGTGCGCAGTTCTTC	CASSLGGAQFF
TRBJ2-7	many	TRBV7-2	TRBD2	TGTGCCAGCAGCTGGACTAGCGGGAGGTACGAGCAGTACTTC	CASSWTSGRYEQYF
TRBJ1-3	few	TRBV7-9	.	TGTGCCAGCAGCGTAGATTGGGGTGGAAACACCATATATTTT	CASSVDWGGNTIYF
TRBJ1-2	few	TRBV11-2	TRBD1	TGTGCCAGCAGCTCGTACAGGGGTAACTATGGCTACACCTTC	CASSSYRGNYGYTF
TRBJ2-2	many	TRBV7-8	.	TGTGCCAGCAGCCTAAGGAACACCGGGGAGCTGTTTTTT	CASSLRNTGELFF
TRBJ2-7	many	TRBV5-1	TRBD1	TGCGCCAGCAGCTTGGACAGGGGGCTATACGAGCAGTACTTC	CASSLDRGLYEQYF
TRBJ1-1	many	TRBV5-4	.	TGTGCCAGCAGCACCGGGACACGAGGGGCTGAAGCTTTCTTT	CASSTGTRGAEAFF
TRBJ2-1	.	TRBV28	TRBD2	TGTGCCAGCAGTTTATACACTTCCGCTGGACTAGCGGGAGGGAGGCCCCACAATGAGCAGTTCTTC	CASSLYTSAGLAGGRPHNEQFF
TRBJ1-5	many	TRBV7-8	TRBD1	TGTGCCAGCAGCTTAGCGTTTGGGACAGGAATCAATCAGCCCCAGCATTTT	CASSLAFGTGINQPQHF